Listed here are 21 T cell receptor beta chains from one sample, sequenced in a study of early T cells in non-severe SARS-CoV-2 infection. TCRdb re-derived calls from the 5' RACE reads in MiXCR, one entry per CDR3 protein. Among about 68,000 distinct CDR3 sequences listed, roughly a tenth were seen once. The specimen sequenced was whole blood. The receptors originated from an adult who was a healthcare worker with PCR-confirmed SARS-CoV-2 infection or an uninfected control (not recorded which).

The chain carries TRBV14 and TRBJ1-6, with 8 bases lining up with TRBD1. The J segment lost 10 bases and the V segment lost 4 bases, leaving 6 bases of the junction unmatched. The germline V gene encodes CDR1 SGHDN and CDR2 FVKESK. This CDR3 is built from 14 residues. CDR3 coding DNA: TGTGCCAGCAGCCTGGGACAGGCGGGGTCACCCCTCCACTTT. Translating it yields CASSLGQAGSPLHF.

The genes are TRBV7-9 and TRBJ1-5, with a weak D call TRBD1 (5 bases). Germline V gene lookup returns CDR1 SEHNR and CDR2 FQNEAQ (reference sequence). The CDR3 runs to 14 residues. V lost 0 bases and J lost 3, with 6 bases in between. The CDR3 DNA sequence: TGTGCCAGCAGCTTAGCGGGGCTCAATCAGCCCCAGCATTTT. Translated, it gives CASSLAGLNQPQHF.

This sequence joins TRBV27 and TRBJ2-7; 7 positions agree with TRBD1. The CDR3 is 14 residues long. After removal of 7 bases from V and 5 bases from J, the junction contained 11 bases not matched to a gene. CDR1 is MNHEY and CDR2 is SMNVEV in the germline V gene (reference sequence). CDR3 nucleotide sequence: TGTGCCAGCACCTTTGACAGGGCCCCTCACGAGCAGTACTTC. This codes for CASTFDRAPHEQYF.

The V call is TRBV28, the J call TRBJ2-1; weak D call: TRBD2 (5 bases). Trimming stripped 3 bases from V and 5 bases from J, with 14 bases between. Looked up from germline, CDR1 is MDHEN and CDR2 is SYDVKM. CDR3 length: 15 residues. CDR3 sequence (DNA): TGTGCCAGCAGTTTTGGCGGGCTCCCTCACAATGAGCAGTTCTTC. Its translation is CASSFGGLPHNEQFF.

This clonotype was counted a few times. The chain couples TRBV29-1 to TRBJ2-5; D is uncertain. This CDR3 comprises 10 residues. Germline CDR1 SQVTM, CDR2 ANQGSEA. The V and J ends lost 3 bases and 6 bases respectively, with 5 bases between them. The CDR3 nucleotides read TGCAGCGTTGAGACTCAGACCCAGTACTTC. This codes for CSVETQTQYF.

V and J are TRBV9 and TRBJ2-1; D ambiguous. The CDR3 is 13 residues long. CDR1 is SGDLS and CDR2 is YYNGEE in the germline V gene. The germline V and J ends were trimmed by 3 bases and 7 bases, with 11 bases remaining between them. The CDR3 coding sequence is TGTGCCAGCAGCGCCCAAACTCGGAATGAGCAGTTCTTC. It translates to CASSAQTRNEQFF.

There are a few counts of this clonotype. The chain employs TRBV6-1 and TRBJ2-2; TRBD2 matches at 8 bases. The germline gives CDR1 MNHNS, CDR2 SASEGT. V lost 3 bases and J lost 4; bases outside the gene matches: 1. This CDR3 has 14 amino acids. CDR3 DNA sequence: TGTGCCAGCAGTGAGGGGACTAGCACCGGGGAGCTGTTTTTT. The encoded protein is CASSEGTSTGELFF.

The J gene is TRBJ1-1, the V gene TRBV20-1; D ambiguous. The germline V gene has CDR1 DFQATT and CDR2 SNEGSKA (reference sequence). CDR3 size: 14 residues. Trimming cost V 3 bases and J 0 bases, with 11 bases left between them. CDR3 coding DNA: TGCAGTGCTAGGGACTTAAGGTTGAACACTGAAGCTTTCTTT. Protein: CSARDLRLNTEAFF.

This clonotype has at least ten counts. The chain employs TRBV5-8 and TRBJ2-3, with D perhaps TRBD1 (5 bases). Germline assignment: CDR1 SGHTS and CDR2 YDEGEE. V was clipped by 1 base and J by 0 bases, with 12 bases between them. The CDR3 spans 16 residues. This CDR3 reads CASSLRVSGSTDTQYF. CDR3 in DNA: TGTGCCAGCAGCTTGCGGGTTTCAGGGAGCACAGATACGCAGTATTTT.

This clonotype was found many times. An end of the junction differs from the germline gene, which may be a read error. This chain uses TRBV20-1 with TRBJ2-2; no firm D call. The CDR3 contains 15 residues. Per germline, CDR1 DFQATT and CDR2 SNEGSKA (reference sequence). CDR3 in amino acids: CSARDHKPNSGELFF. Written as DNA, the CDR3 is TGCAGTGCTAGAGATCATAAGCCCAACAGCGGGGAGCTGTTTTTT.

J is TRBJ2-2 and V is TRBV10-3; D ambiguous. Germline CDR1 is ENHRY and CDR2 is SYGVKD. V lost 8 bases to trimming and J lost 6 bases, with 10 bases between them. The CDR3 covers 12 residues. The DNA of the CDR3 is TGTGCCATCCTAGTCCCCTCCGGGGAGCTGTTTTTT. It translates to CAILVPSGELFF.

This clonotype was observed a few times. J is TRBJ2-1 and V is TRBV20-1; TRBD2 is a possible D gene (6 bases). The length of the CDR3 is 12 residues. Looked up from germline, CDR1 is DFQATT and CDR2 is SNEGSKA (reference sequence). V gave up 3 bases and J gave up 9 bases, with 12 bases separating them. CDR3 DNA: TGCAGTGCTAGGGGGGGACGAGGTGAGCAGTTCTTC. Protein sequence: CSARGGRGEQFF.

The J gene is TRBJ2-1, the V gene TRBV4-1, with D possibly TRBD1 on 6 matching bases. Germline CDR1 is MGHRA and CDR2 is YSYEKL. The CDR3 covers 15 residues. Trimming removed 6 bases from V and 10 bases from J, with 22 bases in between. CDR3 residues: CASRTPGAGVVEQFF. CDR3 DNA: TGCGCCAGCAGGACCCCCGGGGCAGGGGTTGTCGAGCAGTTCTTC.

CDR3 nucleotides: TGCAGTGCAGCTGACGGACAGGGAAGTTTGACTGAAGCTTTCTTT. This gives the protein CSAADGQGSLTEAFF. The gene calls are TRBV20-1 and TRBJ1-1; 8 bases match TRBD1. Germline trimming cut 6 bases from V and 5 bases from J; bases unmatched to any gene: 14. The CDR3 has 15 amino acids. The germline CDR1 and CDR2 sequences are DFQATT and SNEGSKA (reference sequence).

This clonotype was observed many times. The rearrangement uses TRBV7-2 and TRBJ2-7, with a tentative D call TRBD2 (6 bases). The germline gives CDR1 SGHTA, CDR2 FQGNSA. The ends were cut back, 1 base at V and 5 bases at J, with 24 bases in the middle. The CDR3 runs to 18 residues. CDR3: CASSLVFSSGGRFDEQYF. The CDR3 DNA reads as TGTGCCAGCAGCTTAGTGTTTTCATCAGGAGGGAGGTTCGACGAGCAGTACTTC.

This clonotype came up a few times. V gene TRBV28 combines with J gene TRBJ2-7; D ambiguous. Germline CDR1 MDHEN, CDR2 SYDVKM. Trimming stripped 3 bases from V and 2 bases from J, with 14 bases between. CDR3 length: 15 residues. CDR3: CASSFYDLVPYEQYF. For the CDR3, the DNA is TGTGCCAGCAGTTTCTACGATTTAGTCCCCTACGAGCAGTACTTC. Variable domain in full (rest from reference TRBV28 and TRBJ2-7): DVKVTQSSRYLVKRTGEKVFLECVQDMDHENMFWYRQDPGLGLRLIYFSYDVKMKEKGDIPEGYSVSREKKERFSLILESASTNQTSMYLCASSFYDLVPYEQYFGPGTRLTVT.

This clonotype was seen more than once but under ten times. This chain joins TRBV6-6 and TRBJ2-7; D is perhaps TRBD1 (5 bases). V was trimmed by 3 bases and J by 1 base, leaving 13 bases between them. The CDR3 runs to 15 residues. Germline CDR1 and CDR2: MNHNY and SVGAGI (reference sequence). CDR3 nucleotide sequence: TGTGCCAGCAGTTATCAGGGTGGTGAATCCTACGAGCAGTACTTC. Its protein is CASSYQGGESYEQYF.

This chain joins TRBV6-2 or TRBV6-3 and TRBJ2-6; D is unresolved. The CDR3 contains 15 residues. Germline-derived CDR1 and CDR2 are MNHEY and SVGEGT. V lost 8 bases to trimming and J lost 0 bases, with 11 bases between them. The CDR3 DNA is TGTGCCAGCTTAGGTCGAAACTCTGGGGCCAACGTCCTGACTTTC. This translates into CASLGRNSGANVLTF.

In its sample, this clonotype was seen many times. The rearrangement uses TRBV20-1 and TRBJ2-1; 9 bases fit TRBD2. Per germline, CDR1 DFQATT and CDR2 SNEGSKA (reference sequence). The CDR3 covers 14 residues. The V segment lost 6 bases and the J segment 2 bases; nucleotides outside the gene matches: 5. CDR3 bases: TGCAGTGCCCGGTTAGCGGGAGCCTACAATGAGCAGTTCTTC. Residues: CSARLAGAYNEQFF.

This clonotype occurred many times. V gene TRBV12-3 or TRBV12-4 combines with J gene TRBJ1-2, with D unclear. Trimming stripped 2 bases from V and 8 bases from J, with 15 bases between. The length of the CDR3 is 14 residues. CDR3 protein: CASSLTEGTCGYTF. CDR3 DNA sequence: TGTGCCAGCAGTTTAACCGAGGGCACCTGCGGCTACACCTTC.

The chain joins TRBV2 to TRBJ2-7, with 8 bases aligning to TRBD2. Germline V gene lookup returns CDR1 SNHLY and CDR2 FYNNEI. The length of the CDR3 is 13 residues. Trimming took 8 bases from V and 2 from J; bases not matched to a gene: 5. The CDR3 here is CASGREETYEQYF. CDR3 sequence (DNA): TGTGCCAGCGGGCGGGAGGAGACCTACGAGCAGTACTTC.